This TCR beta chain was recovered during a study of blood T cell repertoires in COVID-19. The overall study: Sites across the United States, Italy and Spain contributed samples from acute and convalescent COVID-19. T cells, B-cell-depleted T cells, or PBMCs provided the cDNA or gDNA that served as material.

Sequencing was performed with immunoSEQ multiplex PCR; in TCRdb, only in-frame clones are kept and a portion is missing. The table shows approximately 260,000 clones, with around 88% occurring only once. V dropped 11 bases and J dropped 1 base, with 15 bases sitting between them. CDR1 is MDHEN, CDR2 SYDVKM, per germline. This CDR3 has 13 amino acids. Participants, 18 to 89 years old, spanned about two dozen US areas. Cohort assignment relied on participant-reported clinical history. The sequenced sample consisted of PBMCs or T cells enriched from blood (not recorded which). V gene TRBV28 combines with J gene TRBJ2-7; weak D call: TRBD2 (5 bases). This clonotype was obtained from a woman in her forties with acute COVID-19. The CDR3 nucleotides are TGTGCCTCTCAAGAGGGCGGTTCCTACGAGCAGTACTTC. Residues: CASQEGGSYEQYF.